This record covers a single T cell receptor (beta chain). Its antigen is currently unknown. Data came from immunoSEQ multiplex PCR; TCRdb stores just in-frame clones and leaves some out. The data contain some 18,000 clones, 65% to 85% of them singletons. This sample stems from a study of OX40 agonist ivuxolimab in advanced cancers. General study results and limits: Certain nonresponding patients likewise had low normalized T-cell clonal expansion. The study observed clonal expansion of CD4+ and CD8+ blood T cells by week 6 at 0.1 to 3.0 mg/kg. Relatively little clonal expansion, among the lowest observed, appeared in partial responders at 0.1-3.0 mg/kg.

V was pared by 3 bases and J by 8 bases, with 13 bases of the junction left unmatched. The CDR3 length is 17 residues. Germline-derived CDR1 and CDR2 are SGHVS and FQNEAQ. Sampling of blood occurred at baseline, cycle 4 day 1, and cycle 7 day 1. This TCR was sampled from an adult with an advanced solid tumor such as melanoma, head and neck, liver or kidney cancer. J is TRBJ2-1 and V is TRBV7-8; 10 bases are shared with TRBD1. The source was CD4+ or CD8+ T cells sorted from blood, collected in a trial of the OX40 agonist ivuxolimab. CDR3 protein: CASSFFLWDRGRHEQFF. CDR3 bases: TGTGCCAGCAGCTTCTTCCTATGGGACAGGGGTAGGCATGAGCAGTTCTTC.